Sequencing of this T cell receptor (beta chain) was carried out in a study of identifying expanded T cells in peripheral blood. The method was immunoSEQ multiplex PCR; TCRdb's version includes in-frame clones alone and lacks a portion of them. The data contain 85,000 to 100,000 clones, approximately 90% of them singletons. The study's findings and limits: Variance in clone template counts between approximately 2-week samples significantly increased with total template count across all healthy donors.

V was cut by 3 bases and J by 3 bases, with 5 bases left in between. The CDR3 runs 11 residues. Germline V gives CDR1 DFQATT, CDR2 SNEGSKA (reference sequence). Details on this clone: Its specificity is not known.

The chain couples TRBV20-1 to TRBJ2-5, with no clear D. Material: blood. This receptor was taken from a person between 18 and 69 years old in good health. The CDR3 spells CSASPKETQYF. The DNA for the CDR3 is TGCAGTGCTAGTCCTAAAGAGACCCAGTACTTC.